In this sample, the clone carrying this T cell receptor beta chain is medium-sized (0.01 to 0.1%). TCRdb ran MiXCR on the 5' RACE reads and lists one entry per CDR3 protein. The sample includes more than 2,500 distinct CDR3 sequences, less than 10% seen only once; the top ten take around 21%. Time point specified: sample taken at primary tumor resection. This sample stems from a study of spatial heterogeneity in lung cancer. The ends lost 7 bases at V and 3 bases at J; junction bases unmatched: 11. In germline, CDR1 is MNHEY, CDR2 SVGAGI. The CDR3 runs 16 residues. The sequence was obtained from a female donor with early-stage non-small cell lung cancer. This material consisted of normal lung tissue next to the tumor, taken at surgery. The chain recombines TRBV6-5 with TRBJ2-7, with 11 nucleotides matching TRBD1. Written as DNA, the CDR3 is TGTGCCAGCATTCTCGGGCGGGACAGGGGGTACTACGAGCAGTACTTC. This encodes CASILGRDRGYYEQYF.